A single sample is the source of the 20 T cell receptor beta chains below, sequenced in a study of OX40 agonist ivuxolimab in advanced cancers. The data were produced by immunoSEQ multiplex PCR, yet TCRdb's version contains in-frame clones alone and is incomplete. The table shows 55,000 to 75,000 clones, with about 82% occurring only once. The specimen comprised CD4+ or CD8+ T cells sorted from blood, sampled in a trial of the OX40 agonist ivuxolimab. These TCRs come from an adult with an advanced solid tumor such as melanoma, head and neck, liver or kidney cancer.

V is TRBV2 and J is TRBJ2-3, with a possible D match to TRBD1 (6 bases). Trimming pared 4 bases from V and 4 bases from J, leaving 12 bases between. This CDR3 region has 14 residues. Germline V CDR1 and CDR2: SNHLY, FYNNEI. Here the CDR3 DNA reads TGTGCCAGCAGTGTACAGGGAGAGGCAGATACGCAGTATTTT. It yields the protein CASSVQGEADTQYF.

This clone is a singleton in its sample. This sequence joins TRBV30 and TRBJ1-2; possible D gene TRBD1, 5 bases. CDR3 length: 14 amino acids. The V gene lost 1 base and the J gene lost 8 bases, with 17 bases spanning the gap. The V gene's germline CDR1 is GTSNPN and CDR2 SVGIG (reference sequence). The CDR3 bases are TGTGCCTGGAGTGAGGCATCCGCGGGGGGAGGCTACACCTTC. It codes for CAWSEASAGGGYTF.

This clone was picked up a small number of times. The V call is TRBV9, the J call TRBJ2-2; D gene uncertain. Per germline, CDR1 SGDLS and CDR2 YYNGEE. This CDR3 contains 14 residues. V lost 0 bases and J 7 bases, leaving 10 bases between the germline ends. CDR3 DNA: TGTGCCAGCAGCGTAGGAAGTGGAAACGGGGAGCTGTTTTTT. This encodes CASSVGSGNGELFF.

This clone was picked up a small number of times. The CDR3 nucleotides are TGTGCCAGCAGTTACGCGGGCAGGGCGTACACTGAAGCTTTCTTT. Protein product: CASSYAGRAYTEAFF. The chain carries TRBV6-5 and TRBJ1-1; possibly TRBD1 for D (5 bases). The V end was cut by 2 bases, the J end by 3 bases, with 13 bases between. The CDR3 has 15 amino acids. Germline V lookup: CDR1 MNHEY, CDR2 SVGAGI.

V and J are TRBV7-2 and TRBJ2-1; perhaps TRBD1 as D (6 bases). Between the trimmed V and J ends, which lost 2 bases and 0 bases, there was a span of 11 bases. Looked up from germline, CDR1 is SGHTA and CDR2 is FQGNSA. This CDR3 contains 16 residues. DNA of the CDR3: TGTGCCAGCAGCTTACAGGGGTTAAGCTCCTACAATGAGCAGTTCTTC. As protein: CASSLQGLSSYNEQFF.

As DNA, the CDR3 is TGTGCCAGTAGTATCGGGACAGCTTCAAATGAGCAGTTCTTC. It encodes CASSIGTASNEQFF. The rearrangement links TRBV19 to TRBJ2-1, with TRBD1 matching over 7 bases. The CDR3 consists of 14 residues. CDR1 is LNHDA, CDR2 SQIVND, per germline (reference sequence). The J segment lost 7 bases and the V segment lost 3 bases, leaving 6 bases of the junction unmatched.

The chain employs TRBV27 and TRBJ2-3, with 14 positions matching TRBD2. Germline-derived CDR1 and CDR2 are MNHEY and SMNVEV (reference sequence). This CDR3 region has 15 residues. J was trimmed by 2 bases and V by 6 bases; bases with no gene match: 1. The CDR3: CASRGLAGATDTQYF. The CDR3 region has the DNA TGTGCCAGCAGGGGACTAGCGGGGGCCACAGATACGCAGTATTTT.

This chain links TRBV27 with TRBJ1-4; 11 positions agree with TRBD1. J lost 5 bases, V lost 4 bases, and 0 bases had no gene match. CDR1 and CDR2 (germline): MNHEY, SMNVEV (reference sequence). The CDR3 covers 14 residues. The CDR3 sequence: CASSWTGGNEKLFF. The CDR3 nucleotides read TGTGCCAGCAGTTGGACAGGGGGCAATGAAAAACTGTTTTTT. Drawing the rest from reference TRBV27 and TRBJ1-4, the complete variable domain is EAQVTQNPRYLITVTGKKLTVTCSQNMNHEYMSWYRQDPGLGLRQIYYSMNVEVTDKGDVPEGYKVSRKEKRNFPLILESPSPNQTSLYFCASSWTGGNEKLFFGSGTQLSVL.

The CDR3: CASSLFSYNSGRASYEQYF. CDR3 coding DNA: TGTGCCAGCAGTTTATTTTCCTACAACAGCGGGAGGGCCTCCTACGAGCAGTACTTC. The chain couples TRBV27 to TRBJ2-7, with 10 nucleotides matching TRBD2. This CDR3 has 19 amino acids. Germline V gene lookup returns CDR1 MNHEY and CDR2 SMNVEV (reference sequence). Unmatched junction bases numbered 12, after V lost 1 base and J lost 0 bases.

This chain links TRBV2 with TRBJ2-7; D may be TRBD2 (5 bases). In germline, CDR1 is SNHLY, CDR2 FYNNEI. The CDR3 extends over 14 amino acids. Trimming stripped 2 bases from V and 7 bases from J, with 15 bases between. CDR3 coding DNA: TGTGCCAGCAGTGAATCGTACGGACCGGGGGAGCAGTACGTC. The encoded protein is CASSESYGPGEQYV.

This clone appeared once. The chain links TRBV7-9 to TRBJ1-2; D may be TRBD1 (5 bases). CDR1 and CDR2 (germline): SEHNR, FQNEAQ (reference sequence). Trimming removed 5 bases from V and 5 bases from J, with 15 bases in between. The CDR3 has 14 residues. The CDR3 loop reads CASSPFQGGYGYTF. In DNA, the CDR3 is TGTGCCAGCAGCCCATTTCAGGGTGGATATGGCTACACCTTC.

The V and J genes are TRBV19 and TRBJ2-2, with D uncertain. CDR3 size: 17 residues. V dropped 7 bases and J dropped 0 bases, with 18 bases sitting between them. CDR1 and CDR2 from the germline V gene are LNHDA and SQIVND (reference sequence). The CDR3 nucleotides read TGTGCCAGTAAAACAACTTACCCTTCCCCGAACACCGGGGAGCTGTTTTTT. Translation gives CASKTTYPSPNTGELFF.

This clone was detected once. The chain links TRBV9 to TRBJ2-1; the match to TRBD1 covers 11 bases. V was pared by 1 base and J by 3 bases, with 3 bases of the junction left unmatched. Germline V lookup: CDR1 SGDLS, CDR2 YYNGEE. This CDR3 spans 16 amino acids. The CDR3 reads CASSVTGTGGYNEQFF. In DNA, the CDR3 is TGTGCCAGCAGCGTAACCGGGACAGGGGGCTACAATGAGCAGTTCTTC.

This CDR3 reads CASSTTTGTVEKLFF. The CDR3 region has the DNA TGTGCCAGCAGTACGACAACCGGGACAGTTGAAAAACTGTTTTTT. The V call is TRBV27, the J call TRBJ1-4; 7 bases align to TRBD1. The CDR3 covers 15 residues. Looked up from germline, CDR1 is MNHEY and CDR2 is SMNVEV (reference sequence). Trimming cost V 5 bases and J 7 bases; bases outside gene matches: 10.

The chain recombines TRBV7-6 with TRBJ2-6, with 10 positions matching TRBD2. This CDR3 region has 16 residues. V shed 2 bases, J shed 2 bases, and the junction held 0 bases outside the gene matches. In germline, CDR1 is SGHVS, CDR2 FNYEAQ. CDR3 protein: CASSLLAGAGANVLTF. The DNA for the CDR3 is TGTGCCAGCAGCTTACTAGCGGGGGCTGGGGCCAACGTCCTGACTTTC.

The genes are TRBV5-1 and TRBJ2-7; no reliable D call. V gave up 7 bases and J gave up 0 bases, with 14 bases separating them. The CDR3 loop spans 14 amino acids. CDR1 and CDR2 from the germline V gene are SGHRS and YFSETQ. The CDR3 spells CASVGAPPSYEQYF. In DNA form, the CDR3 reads TGCGCCAGCGTTGGCGCTCCCCCCTCCTACGAGCAGTACTTC.

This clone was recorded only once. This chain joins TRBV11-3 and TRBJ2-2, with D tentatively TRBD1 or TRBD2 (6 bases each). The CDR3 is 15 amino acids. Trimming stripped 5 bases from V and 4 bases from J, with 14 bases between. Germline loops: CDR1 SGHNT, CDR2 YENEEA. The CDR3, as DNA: TGTGCCAGCAGCGCCGGGGGCCTCCGCACCGGGGAGCTGTTTTTT. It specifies CASSAGGLRTGELFF.

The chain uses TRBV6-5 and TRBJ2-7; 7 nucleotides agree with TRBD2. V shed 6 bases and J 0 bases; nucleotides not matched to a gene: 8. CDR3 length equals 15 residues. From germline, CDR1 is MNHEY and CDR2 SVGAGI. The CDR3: CASRPAGFSSYEQYV. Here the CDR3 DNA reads TGTGCCAGCAGACCAGCGGGGTTTAGCTCCTACGAGCAGTACGTC.

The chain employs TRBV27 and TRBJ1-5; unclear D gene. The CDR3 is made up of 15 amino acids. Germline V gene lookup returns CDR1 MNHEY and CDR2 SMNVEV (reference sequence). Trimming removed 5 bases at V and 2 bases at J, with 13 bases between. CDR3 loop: CASSLMDGRNQPQHF. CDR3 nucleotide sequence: TGTGCCAGCAGTCTCATGGACGGGCGCAATCAGCCCCAGCATTTT.

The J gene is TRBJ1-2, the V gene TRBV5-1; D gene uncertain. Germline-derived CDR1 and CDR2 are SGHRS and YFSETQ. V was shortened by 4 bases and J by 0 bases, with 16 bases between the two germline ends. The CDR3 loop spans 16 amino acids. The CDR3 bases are TGCGCCAGCAGCGACGAGGGATGGAGGACTAACTATGGCTACACCTTC. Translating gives CASSDEGWRTNYGYTF.